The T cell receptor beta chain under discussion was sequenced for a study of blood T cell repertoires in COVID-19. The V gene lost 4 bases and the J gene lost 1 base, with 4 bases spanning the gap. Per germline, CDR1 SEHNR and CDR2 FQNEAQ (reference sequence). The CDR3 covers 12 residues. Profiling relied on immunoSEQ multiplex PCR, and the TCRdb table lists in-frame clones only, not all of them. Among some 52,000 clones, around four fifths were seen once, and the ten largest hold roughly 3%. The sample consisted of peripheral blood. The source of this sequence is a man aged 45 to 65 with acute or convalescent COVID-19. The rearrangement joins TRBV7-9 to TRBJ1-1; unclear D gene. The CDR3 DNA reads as TGTGCCAGCAGCTCCTCGAACACTGAAGCTTTCTTT. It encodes CASSSSNTEAFF. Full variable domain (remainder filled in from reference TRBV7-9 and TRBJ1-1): DTGVSQNPRHKITKRGQNVTFRCDPISEHNRLYWYRQTLGQGPEFLTYFQNEAQLEKSRLLSDRFSAERPKGSFSTLEIQRTEQGDSAMYLCASSSSNTEAFFGQGTRLTVV.